These 24 T cell receptor beta chains were sequenced from one sample in a study of blood T cell repertoires in COVID-19. TCRdb's copy holds only in-frame clones and misses some; the assay was immunoSEQ multiplex PCR. The table has roughly 400,000 clones, around nine tenths seen once. Sample: PBMCs or T cells enriched from blood (not recorded which). Receptors originate from a woman between 18 and 29 years old who had been exposed to COVID-19.

The V gene is TRBV6-6, the J gene TRBJ1-1, with 8 bases aligning to TRBD1. Germline CDR1 is MNHNY and CDR2 is SVGAGI (reference sequence). Germline trimming cut 10 bases from V and 1 base from J; bases unmatched to any gene: 11. CDR3 length: 15 residues. Here the CDR3 reads CATSGQGQSNTEAFF. In nucleotides, the CDR3 is TGTGCCACGTCAGGACAGGGCCAGTCGAACACTGAAGCTTTCTTT.

This clone was found a few times. The J gene is TRBJ1-5, the V gene TRBV5-1; 7 bases agree with TRBD1. Germline lookup yields CDR1 SGHRS and CDR2 YFSETQ. This CDR3 is built from 15 residues. With 0 bases clipped from V and 4 bases from J, the junction kept 4 bases outside the gene matches. CDR3 loop: CASSLGDSFNQPQHF. CDR3 nucleotide sequence: TGCGCCAGCAGCTTGGGGGACAGCTTTAATCAGCCCCAGCATTTT.

This chain joins TRBV24-1 and TRBJ2-2; TRBD1 agrees at 9 bases. Germline V gives CDR1 KGHDR, CDR2 SFDVKD. The CDR3 runs 18 residues. The junction had 8 bases not matched to a gene; V was cut back by 0 bases and J by 4 bases. The CDR3 DNA reads as TGTGCCACCAGTGATTTGCATGGGGACAGGGACATCACCGGGGAGCTGTTTTTT. It is translated as CATSDLHGDRDITGELFF.

The chain joins TRBV10-3 to TRBJ2-5; 11 nucleotides match TRBD2. This CDR3 contains 16 residues. With 4 bases clipped from V and 1 base from J, the junction kept 5 bases outside the gene matches. The germline V gene has CDR1 ENHRY and CDR2 SYGVKD. CDR3 region: CAISGQTSGVQETQYF. The CDR3 nucleotides are TGTGCCATCAGTGGACAGACTAGCGGGGTCCAAGAGACCCAGTACTTC.

The chain links TRBV4-2 to TRBJ1-1; D is perhaps TRBD1 (5 bases). There are 18 residues in the CDR3. From germline, CDR1 is LGHNA and CDR2 YNFKEQ. V shed 1 base and J shed 2 bases, with 20 bases lying between them. CDR3 bases: TGTGCCAGCAGCCAAGCTGAGGGGCGGGGGGACGGTAACACTGAAGCTTTCTTT. This sequence encodes CASSQAEGRGDGNTEAFF.

The chain has TRBV5-1 and TRBJ1-5; 7 bases line up with TRBD1. Germline CDR1 is SGHRS and CDR2 is YFSETQ. The CDR3 length is 14 residues. V shed 4 bases and J 3 bases; nucleotides not matched to a gene: 4. CDR3 loop: CASSETGINQPQHF. The CDR3, as DNA: TGCGCCAGCAGCGAGACAGGGATCAATCAGCCCCAGCATTTT.

The J gene is TRBJ2-3, the V gene TRBV10-3, with a tentative D call TRBD2 (5 bases). The CDR3 is made up of 16 amino acids. CDR1 ENHRY and CDR2 SYGVKD come from the germline V gene. The germline V and J ends were trimmed by 8 bases and 7 bases, with 25 bases remaining between them. The CDR3 bases are TGTGCCATCTCAGGAGAGGGATTAATGCGCCCGTATACGCAGTATTTT. Its protein product is CAISGEGLMRPYTQYF.

The chain joins TRBV27 to TRBJ2-7, with 7 bases lining up with TRBD1. Germline V lookup: CDR1 MNHEY, CDR2 SMNVEV (reference sequence). This CDR3 is 12 amino acids long. The V gene end was trimmed by 6 bases and the J gene end by 5 bases; junction bases not matched to a gene: 4. CDR3 DNA sequence: TGTGCCAGCAGGTACAGGGGTAACGAGCAGTACTTC. It yields the protein CASRYRGNEQYF.

The chain links TRBV28 to TRBJ1-4; D is uncertain. V lost 5 bases to trimming and J lost 7 bases, with 11 bases between them. The CDR3 spans 13 residues. The germline V gene encodes CDR1 MDHEN and CDR2 SYDVKM. The CDR3 sequence is CASSPSGGEKLFF. In DNA, the CDR3 is TGTGCCAGCAGTCCCTCGGGAGGTGAAAAACTGTTTTTT.

CDR3 loop: CASSYLGGEQYF. CDR3 nucleotide sequence: TGTGCCAGCAGTTACTTGGGGGGCGAGCAGTACTTC. The rearrangement joins TRBV6-5 to TRBJ2-7; D possibly corresponds to TRBD2 (6 bases). V was shortened by 1 base and J by 6 bases, with 7 bases between the two germline ends. The CDR3 length is 12 residues. The germline gives CDR1 MNHEY, CDR2 SVGAGI.

This clone appeared a few times. V usage is TRBV28 and J usage is TRBJ1-2, with D possibly being TRBD1 (5 bases). Deletions cut 3 bases from V and 8 bases from J, with 16 bases between. Germline V gives CDR1 MDHEN, CDR2 SYDVKM. The CDR3 is 14 residues long. CDR3 in amino acids: CASSFPETRGGYTF. The CDR3, as DNA: TGTGCCAGCAGTTTCCCGGAGACCCGGGGGGGCTACACCTTC.

The CDR3 nucleotides read TGTGCCAGCTCCCACTCCCCACTAACTAATGAAAAACTGTTTTTT. Its protein product is CASSHSPLTNEKLFF. The chain is built from TRBV2 and TRBJ1-4; D not resolved. V lost 8 bases and J lost 1, with 14 bases in between. Germline values: CDR1 SNHLY, CDR2 FYNNEI. This CDR3 region has 15 residues.

Many counts were recorded for this clone. J is TRBJ1-2 and V is TRBV19; 10 nucleotides line up with TRBD1. V trimming: 10 bases; J trimming: 4 bases; junction bases outside the gene matches: 12. The germline V gene encodes CDR1 LNHDA and CDR2 SQIVND (reference sequence). The CDR3 contains 15 residues. CDR3 bases: TGTGCCACCAAGCAGGGACAGGGGTCCGCCTATGGCTACACCTTC. Amino acid sequence: CATKQGQGSAYGYTF.

This chain joins TRBV27 and TRBJ2-3; TRBD2 aligns across 14 bases. Germline loops: CDR1 MNHEY, CDR2 SMNVEV (reference sequence). CDR3 length equals 16 residues. The ends lost 3 bases at V and 6 bases at J; junction bases unmatched: 5. The CDR3 bases are TGTGCCAGCAGTTTGGGACTAGCGGGGGCGCTGGATACGCAGTATTTT. The encoded protein is CASSLGLAGALDTQYF.

The chain combines TRBV6-5 with TRBJ2-7; TRBD1 is a possible D gene (6 bases). This CDR3 comprises 14 residues. Germline assignment: CDR1 MNHEY and CDR2 SVGAGI. Trimming took 7 bases from V and 2 from J, leaving 15 bases between them. The CDR3 protein is CASKWGTTAYEQYF. For the CDR3, the DNA is TGTGCCAGCAAGTGGGGGACAACCGCCTACGAGCAGTACTTC.

This clone appeared a single time. V and J are TRBV5-1 and TRBJ2-3; D is undetermined. V lost 1 base, J lost 4 bases, and 16 bases lay in between. Germline loops: CDR1 SGHRS, CDR2 YFSETQ. This CDR3 spans 16 amino acids. The CDR3 DNA reads TGCGCCAGCAGCTTGAATGGCGGATCCGGCGCAGATACGCAGTATTTT. Its translation is CASSLNGGSGADTQYF.

This chain uses TRBV3-1 (or the pseudogene TRBV3-2) with TRBJ2-7; D possibly corresponds to TRBD1 (6 bases). CDR3 size: 15 residues. Germline V CDR1 and CDR2: LGHDT, YNNKEL (reference sequence). V lost 0 bases and J lost 3, with 12 bases in between. This chain's CDR3 is CASSQESDRYYEQYF. CDR3 nucleotide sequence: TGTGCCAGCAGCCAAGAGTCGGACAGATACTACGAGCAGTACTTC.

This clone was observed a few times. The chain employs TRBV11-2 and TRBJ2-2; TRBD2 might be the D (5 bases). The CDR3 has 13 residues. Germline CDR1 SGHAT, CDR2 FQNNGV. V gave up 2 bases and J gave up 5 bases, with 6 bases separating them. The CDR3 loop reads CASSLTGTGELFF. In DNA form, the CDR3 reads TGTGCCAGCAGCTTAACGGGGACCGGGGAGCTGTTTTTT.

This rearrangement joins TRBV28 to TRBJ1-1; possibly TRBD1 for D (6 bases). This CDR3 has 15 amino acids. From germline, CDR1 is MDHEN and CDR2 SYDVKM. The V end was cut by 5 bases, the J end by 1 base, with 14 bases between. CDR3 DNA sequence: TGTGCCAGCAGTCCCAGCAGGACAGCGAACACTGAAGCTTTCTTT. Translated: CASSPSRTANTEAFF.

The rearrangement uses TRBV20-1 and TRBJ2-7; a weak D match, TRBD1 (5 bases). Germline values: CDR1 DFQATT, CDR2 SNEGSKA (reference sequence). The CDR3 totals 13 residues. The V and J ends lost 3 bases and 4 bases respectively, with 13 bases between them. CDR3 protein: CSASRPGLYEQYF. CDR3 nucleotides: TGCAGTGCTAGTCGTCCAGGGCTATACGAGCAGTACTTC.

V is TRBV7-2 and J is TRBJ2-3; 16 nucleotides align to TRBD2. The CDR3 contains 19 residues. V lost 4 bases to trimming and J lost 4 bases; unmatched junction nucleotides: 11. Germline V CDR1 and CDR2: SGHTA, FQGNSA. The CDR3 loop reads CASSSSSGTSGGAADTQYF. The CDR3 DNA reads as TGTGCCAGCAGCTCATCCTCCGGGACTAGCGGGGGGGCGGCAGATACGCAGTATTTT.

The chain uses TRBV7-2 and TRBJ2-3; 8 bases are a match to TRBD2. The CDR3 is made up of 16 amino acids. Germline V gene data show CDR1 as SGHTA and CDR2 as FQGNSA. The ends lost 2 bases at V and 0 bases at J; junction bases unmatched: 4. As DNA, the CDR3 is TGTGCCAGCAGCTTAAAGCGGGGGTCTAGCACAGATACGCAGTATTTT. This translates into CASSLKRGSSTDTQYF. Using reference TRBV7-2 and TRBJ2-3 for the parts outside the CDR3, the full variable domain is GAGVSQSPSNKVTEKGKDVELRCDPISGHTALYWYRQSLGQGLEFLIYFQGNSAPDKSGLPSDRFSAERTGGSVSTLTIQRTQQEDSAVYLCASSLKRGSSTDTQYFGPGTRLTVL.

The chain couples TRBV6-2 or TRBV6-3 to TRBJ2-3; D may be TRBD2 (5 bases). V lost 2 bases to trimming and J lost 0 bases, with 9 bases between them. Germline-derived CDR1 and CDR2 are MNHEY and SVGEGT. CDR3 length: 15 residues. CDR3 DNA: TGTGCCAGCAGTTACGGGCGGACTAGCACAGATACGCAGTATTTT. This sequence encodes CASSYGRTSTDTQYF.

The J gene is TRBJ1-5, the V gene TRBV5-6; D gene unclear. Germline values: CDR1 SGHDT, CDR2 YYEEEE. CDR3 length: 15 amino acids. V was cut by 2 bases and J by 3 bases, with 12 bases left in between. DNA of the CDR3: TGTGCCAGCAGCTTCTCAGCAGGTAACAATCAGCCCCAGCATTTT. Amino acids: CASSFSAGNNQPQHF.